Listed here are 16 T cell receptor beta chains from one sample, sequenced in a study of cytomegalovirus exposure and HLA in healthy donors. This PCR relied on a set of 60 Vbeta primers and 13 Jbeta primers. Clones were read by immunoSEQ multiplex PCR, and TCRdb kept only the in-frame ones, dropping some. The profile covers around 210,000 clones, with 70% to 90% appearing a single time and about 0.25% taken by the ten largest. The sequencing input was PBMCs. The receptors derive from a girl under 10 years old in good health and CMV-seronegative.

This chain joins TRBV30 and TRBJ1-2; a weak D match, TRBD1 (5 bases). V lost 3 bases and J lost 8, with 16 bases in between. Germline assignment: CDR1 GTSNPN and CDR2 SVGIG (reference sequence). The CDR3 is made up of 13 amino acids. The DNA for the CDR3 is TGTGCCTGGAGACAGGCAGGCCTATTAGGCTACACCTTC. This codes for CAWRQAGLLGYTF. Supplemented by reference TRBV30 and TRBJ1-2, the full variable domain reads SQTIHQWPATLVQPVGSPLSLECTVEGTSNPNLYWYRQAAGRGLQLLFYSVGIGQISSEVPQNLSASRPQDRQFILSSKKLLLSDSGFYLCAWRQAGLLGYTFGSGTRLTVV.

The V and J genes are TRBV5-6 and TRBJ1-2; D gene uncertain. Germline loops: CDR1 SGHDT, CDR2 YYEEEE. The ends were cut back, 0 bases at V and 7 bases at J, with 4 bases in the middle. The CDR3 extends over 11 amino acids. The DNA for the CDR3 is TGTGCCAGCAGCTTGGCGGGTGGCTACACCTTC. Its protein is CASSLAGGYTF.

The CDR3 region has the DNA TGCGCCAGCAGCTTGTCCTTTACTAGCGGGGGGCCCCCAGATACGCAGTATTTT. It specifies CASSLSFTSGGPPDTQYF. The gene calls are TRBV5-1 and TRBJ2-3, with 12 bases matching TRBD2. Trimming at V came to 1 base and at J to 4 bases, leaving 10 bases not matched to a gene. CDR3 length equals 18 residues. Germline CDR1 is SGHRS and CDR2 is YFSETQ. The full variable domain, rest sourced from reference TRBV5-1 and TRBJ2-3, is KAGVTQTPRYLIKTRGQQVTLSCSPISGHRSVSWYQQTPGQGLQFLFEYFSETQRNKGNFPGRFSGRQFSNSRSEMNVSTLELGDSALYLCASSLSFTSGGPPDTQYFGPGTRLTVL.

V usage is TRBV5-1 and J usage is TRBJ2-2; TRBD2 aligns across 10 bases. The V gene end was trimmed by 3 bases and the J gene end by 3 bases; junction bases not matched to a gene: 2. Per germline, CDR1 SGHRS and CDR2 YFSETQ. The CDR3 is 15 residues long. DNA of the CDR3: TGCGCCAGCAGCTACGGACTAGCGGACACCGGGGAGCTGTTTTTT. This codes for CASSYGLADTGELFF.

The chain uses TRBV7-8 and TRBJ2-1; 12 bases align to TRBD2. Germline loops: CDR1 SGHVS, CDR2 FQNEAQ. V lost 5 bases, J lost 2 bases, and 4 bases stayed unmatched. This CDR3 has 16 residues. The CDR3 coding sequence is TGTGCCAGCAGCGAGGGACTAGCGGGCGCCTACAATGAGCAGTTCTTC. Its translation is CASSEGLAGAYNEQFF.

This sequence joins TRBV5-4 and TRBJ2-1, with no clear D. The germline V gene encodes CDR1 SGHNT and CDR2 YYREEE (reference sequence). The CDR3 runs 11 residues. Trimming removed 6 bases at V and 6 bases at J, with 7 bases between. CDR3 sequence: CASTSGNEQFF. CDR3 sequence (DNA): TGTGCCAGCACCTCCGGCAATGAGCAGTTCTTC.

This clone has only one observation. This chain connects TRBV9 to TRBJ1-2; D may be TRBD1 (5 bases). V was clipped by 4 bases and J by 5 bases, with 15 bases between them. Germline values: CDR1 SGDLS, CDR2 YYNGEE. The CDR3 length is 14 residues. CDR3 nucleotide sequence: TGTGCCAGCAGCCCCCGTGGGGGGGATTATGGCTACACCTTC. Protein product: CASSPRGGDYGYTF.

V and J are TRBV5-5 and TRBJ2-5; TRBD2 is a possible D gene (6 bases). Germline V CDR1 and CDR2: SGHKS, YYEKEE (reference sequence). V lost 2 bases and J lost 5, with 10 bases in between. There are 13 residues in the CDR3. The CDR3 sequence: CASSLLGRETQYF. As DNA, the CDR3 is TGTGCCAGCAGCTTACTGGGGAGGGAGACCCAGTACTTC. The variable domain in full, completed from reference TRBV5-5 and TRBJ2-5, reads DAGVTQSPTHLIKTRGQQVTLRCSPISGHKSVSWYQQVLGQGPQFIFQYYEKEERGRGNFPDRFSARQFPNYSSELNVNALLLGDSALYLCASSLLGRETQYFGPGTRLLVL.

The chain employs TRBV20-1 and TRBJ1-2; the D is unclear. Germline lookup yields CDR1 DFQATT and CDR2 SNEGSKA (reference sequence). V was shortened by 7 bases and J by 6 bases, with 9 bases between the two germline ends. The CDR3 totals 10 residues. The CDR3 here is CSVSGDGYTF. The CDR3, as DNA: TGCAGTGTGAGTGGAGATGGCTACACCTTC.

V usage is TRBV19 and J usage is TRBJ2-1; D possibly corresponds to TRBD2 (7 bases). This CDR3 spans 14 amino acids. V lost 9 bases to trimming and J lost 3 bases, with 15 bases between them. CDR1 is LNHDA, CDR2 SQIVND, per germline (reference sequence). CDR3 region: CASRRGGDYNEQFF. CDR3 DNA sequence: TGTGCCAGCCGGAGGGGGGGTGACTACAATGAGCAGTTCTTC.

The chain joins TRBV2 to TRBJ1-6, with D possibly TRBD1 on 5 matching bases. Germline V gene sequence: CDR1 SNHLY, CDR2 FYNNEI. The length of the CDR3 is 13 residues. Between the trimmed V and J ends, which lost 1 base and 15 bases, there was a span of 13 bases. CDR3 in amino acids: CASSEGGLSHLHF. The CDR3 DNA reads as TGTGCCAGCAGTGAAGGGGGACTGTCGCACCTCCACTTT.

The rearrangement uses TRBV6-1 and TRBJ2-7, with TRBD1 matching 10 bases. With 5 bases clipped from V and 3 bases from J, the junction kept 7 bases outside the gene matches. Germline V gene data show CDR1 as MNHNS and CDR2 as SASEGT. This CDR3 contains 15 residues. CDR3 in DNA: TGTGCCAGCAGTAGGGACAGGGGAAGTTTCTACGAGCAGTACTTC. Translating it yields CASSRDRGSFYEQYF.

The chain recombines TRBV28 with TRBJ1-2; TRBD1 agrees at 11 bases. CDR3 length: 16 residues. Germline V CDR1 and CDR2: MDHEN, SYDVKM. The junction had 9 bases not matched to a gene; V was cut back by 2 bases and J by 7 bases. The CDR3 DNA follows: TGTGCCAGCAGTTTACTCACGGGACAGGGGGAAGGTGGCTACACCTTC. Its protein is CASSLLTGQGEGGYTF.

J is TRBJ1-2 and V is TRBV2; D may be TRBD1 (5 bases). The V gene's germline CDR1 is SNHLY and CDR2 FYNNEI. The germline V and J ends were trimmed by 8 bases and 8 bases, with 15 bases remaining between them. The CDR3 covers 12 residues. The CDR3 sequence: CASALWGGGYTF. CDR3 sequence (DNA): TGTGCCAGCGCCTTGTGGGGGGGAGGCTACACCTTC. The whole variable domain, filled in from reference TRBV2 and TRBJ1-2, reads EPEVTQTPSHQVTQMGQEVILRCVPISNHLYFYWYRQILGQKVEFLVSFYNNEISEKSEIFDDQFSVERPDGSNFTLKIRSTKLEDSAMYFCASALWGGGYTFGSGTRLTVV.

The CDR3 loop reads CASSLEAGYGYTF. The DNA for the CDR3 is TGTGCCAGCAGCTTAGAGGCAGGATATGGCTACACCTTC. The rearrangement links TRBV7-9 to TRBJ1-2; the D is unclear. Germline CDR1 is SEHNR and CDR2 is FQNEAQ (reference sequence). There are 13 residues in the CDR3. V lost 1 base, J lost 5 bases, and 8 bases lay in between.

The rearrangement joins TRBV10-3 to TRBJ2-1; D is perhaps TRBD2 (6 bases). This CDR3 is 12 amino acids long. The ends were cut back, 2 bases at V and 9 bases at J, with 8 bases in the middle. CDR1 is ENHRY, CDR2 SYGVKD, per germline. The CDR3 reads CAISERETEQFF. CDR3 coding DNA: TGTGCCATCAGTGAGCGGGAGACTGAGCAGTTCTTC.